The entry that follows covers one T cell receptor (beta chain) sequence. CDR1 and CDR2 (germline): SGHAT, FQNNGV. The trim removed 1 base at V and 2 bases at J, leaving 4 bases unmatched. The CDR3 contains 16 residues. The data belong to a study of CD8 T cells in Susac syndrome. The authors reverse transcribed roughly 0.5 to 1 ug RNA with random hexamers. MiXCR was run by TCRdb on the immunoSEQ multiplex PCR reads, yielding one entry per CDR3 protein. The sample holds 160,000 or so distinct CDR3 sequences, about 91% seen once. What was sequenced was CD4+ T cells from PBMCs. This TCR was sampled from a human donor in good health. The J gene is TRBJ2-3, the V gene TRBV11-2, with 9 nucleotides matching TRBD2. Here the CDR3 reads CASSLGAGGSTDTQYF. For the CDR3, the DNA is TGTGCCAGCAGCTTAGGAGCGGGGGGATCCACAGATACGCAGTATTTT.